A single T cell receptor (beta chain) is shown here with its context. What it binds is not known. TCRdb reprocessed the reads with MiXCR, giving one entry per CDR3 protein. The profile shows 500,000 or so distinct CDR3 sequences, about 17% of them singletons. Trimming left V 4 bases short and J 3 bases short, with 16 bases between. The CDR3 contains 15 residues. Per germline, CDR1 SGDLS and CDR2 YYNGEE. The data were obtained in a study of T cell repertoires in cytomegalovirus infection. Study information: CMV infection together with matching HLA type was indicated by public TCR beta signatures. Points from the study as a whole: Carriers of CMV plus the relevant HLA were identified by cumulative public TCR beta family frequency.

This sequence joins TRBV9 and TRBJ1-1; D not resolved. The sequence was obtained from a human donor in good health (CMV status not recorded). Some clones in this sample may be carry-over from other donors' samples. Input material: CD8+ T cells from PBMCs. CDR3 in amino acids: CASSPSRVMDTEAFF. DNA of the CDR3: TGTGCCAGCAGCCCGAGCCGTGTCATGGACACTGAAGCTTTCTTT.